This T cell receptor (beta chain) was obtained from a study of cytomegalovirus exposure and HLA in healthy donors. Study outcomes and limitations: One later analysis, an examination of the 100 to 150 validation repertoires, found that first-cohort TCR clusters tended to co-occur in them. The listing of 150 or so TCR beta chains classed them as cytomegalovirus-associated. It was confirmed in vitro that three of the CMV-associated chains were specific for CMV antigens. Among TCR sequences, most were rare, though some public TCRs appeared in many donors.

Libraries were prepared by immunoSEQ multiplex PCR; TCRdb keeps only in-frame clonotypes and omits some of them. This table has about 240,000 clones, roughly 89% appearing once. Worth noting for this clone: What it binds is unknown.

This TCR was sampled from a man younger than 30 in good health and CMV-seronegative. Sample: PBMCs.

As DNA, the CDR3 is TGTGCCAGCAGACAGATAGATAATTCACCCCTCCACTTT. It specifies CASRQIDNSPLHF. This chain uses TRBV27 with TRBJ1-6; D is uncertain. Germline CDR1 and CDR2: MNHEY and SMNVEV (reference sequence). CDR3 size: 13 residues. V dropped 6 bases and J dropped 5 bases, with 8 bases sitting between them.